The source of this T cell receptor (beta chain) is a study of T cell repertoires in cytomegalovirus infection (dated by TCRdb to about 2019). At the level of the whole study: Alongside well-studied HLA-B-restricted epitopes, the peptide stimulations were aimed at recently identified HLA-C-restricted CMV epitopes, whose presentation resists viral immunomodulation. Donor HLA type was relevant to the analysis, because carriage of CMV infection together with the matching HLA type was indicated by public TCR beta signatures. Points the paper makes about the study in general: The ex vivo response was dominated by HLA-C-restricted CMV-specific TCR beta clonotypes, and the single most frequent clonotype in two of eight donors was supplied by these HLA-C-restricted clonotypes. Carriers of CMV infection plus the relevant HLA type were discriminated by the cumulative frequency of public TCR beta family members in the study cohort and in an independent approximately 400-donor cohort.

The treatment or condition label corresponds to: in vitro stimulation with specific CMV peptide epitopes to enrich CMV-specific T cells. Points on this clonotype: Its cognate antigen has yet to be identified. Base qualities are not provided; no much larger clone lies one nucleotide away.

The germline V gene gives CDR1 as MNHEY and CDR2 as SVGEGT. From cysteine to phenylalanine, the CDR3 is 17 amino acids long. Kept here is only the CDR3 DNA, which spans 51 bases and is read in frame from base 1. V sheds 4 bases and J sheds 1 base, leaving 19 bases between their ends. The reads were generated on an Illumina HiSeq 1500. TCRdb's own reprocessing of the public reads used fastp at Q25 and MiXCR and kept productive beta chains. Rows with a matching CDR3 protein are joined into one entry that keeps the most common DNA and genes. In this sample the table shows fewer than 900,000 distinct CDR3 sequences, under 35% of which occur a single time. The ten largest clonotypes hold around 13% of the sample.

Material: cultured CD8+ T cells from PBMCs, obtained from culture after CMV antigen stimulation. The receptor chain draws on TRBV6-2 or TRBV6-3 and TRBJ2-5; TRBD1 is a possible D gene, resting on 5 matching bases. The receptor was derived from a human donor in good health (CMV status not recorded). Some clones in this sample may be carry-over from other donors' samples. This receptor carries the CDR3 CASSWAGHTPFQETQYF. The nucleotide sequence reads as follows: TGTGCCAGCAGTTGGGCAGGGCATACGCCCTTCCAAGAGACCCAGTACTTC.